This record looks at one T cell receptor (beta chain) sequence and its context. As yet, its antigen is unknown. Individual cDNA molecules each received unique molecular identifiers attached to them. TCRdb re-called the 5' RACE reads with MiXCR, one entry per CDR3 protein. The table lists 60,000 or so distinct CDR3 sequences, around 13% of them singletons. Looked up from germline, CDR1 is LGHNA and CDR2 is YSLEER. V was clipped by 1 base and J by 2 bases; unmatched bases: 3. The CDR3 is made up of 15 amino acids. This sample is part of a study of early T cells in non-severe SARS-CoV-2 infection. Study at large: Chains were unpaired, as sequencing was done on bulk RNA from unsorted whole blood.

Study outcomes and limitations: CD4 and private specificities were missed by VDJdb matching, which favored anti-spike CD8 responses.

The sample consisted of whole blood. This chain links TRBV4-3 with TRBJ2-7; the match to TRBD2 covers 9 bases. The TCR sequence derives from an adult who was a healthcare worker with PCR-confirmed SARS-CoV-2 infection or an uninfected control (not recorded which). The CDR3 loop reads CASSQGLAETYEQYF. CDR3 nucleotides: TGCGCCAGCAGCCAAGGACTAGCGGAGACCTACGAGCAGTACTTC.